This entry concerns a single TCR beta chain. Its cognate antigen is unknown. The method was immunoSEQ multiplex PCR; TCRdb's version includes in-frame clones alone and lacks a portion of them. The table lists some 56,000 clones, 70% to 90% of them singletons. The data were taken from a study of T cell responses to AZD1222 COVID-19 vaccine. Study results and limitations: The donor group comprised mostly white British people and more females; the analysis possibly underestimated clonal diversity. The study reported that nearly half of spike-specific TCRs target unmutated variant regions.

CDR3 length equals 12 residues. V was shortened by 6 bases and J by 6 bases, with 8 bases between the two germline ends. CDR1 is ENHRY, CDR2 SYGVKD, per germline. The specimen was peripheral blood, collected on day 0 of AZD1222 vaccination. This clonotype was sampled from an adult in good health. This sequence joins TRBV10-3 and TRBJ2-2; possibly TRBD2 for D (5 bases). The CDR3 loop reads CAISRGSGELFF. As DNA, the CDR3 is TGTGCCATCAGCCGAGGGTCCGGGGAGCTGTTTTTT.